Included here is one TCR beta chain sequence, with context. The antigen is unknown. Sample treatment: roughly 10-day PBMC culture with coronavirus spike peptide pools or control peptides (ViraFEST assay). Expansion of antigen-specific T cells with peptide pools by ViraFEST preceded sequencing of TCRs. Negative selection separated CD4+ T cells from approximately 11-day cultures. The data derive from a study of vaccination and CD4 T cells after COVID-19. With the Oncomine TCR Beta short-read assay, DNA from cultured CD4+ T cells was sequenced. TCRdb ran MiXCR on the PCR reads and lists one entry per CDR3 protein. This table has fewer than 20,000 distinct CDR3 sequences, 30% to 40% appearing once. CDR3 length equals 15 residues. CDR1 and CDR2 from the germline V gene are DFQATT and SNEGSKA (reference sequence). V was shortened by 0 bases and J by 1 base, with 12 bases between the two germline ends.

Source: CD4+ T cells from blood, cultured in vitro, taken before SARS-CoV-2 vaccination. This receptor was identified in a human donor who had recovered from COVID-19. The rearrangement uses TRBV20-1 and TRBJ2-5; D remains ambiguous. The CDR3 DNA reads as TGCAGTGCTAGAGATTCGGAGACTCTCCAAGAGACCCAGTACTTC. It translates to CSARDSETLQETQYF.